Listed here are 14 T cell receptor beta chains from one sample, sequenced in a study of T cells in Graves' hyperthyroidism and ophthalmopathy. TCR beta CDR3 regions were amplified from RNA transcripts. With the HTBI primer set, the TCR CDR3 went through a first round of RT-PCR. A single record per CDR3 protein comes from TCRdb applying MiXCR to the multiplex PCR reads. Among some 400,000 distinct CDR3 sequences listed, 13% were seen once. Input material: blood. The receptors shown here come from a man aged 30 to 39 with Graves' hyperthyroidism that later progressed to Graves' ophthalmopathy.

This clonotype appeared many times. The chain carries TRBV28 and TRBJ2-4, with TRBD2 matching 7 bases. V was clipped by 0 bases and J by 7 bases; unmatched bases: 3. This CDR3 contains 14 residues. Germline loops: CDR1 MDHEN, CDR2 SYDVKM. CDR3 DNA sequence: TGTGCCAGCAGTTTATGGGGAGGGAGGAACATTCAGTACTTC. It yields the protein CASSLWGGRNIQYF. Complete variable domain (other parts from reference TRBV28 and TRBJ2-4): DVKVTQSSRYLVKRTGEKVFLECVQDMDHENMFWYRQDPGLGLRLIYFSYDVKMKEKGDIPEGYSVSREKKERFSLILESASTNQTSMYLCASSLWGGRNIQYFGAGTRLSVL.

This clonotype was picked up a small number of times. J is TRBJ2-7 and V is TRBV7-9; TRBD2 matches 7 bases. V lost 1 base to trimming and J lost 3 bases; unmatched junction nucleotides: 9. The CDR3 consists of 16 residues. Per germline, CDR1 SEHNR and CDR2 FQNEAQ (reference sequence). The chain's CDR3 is CASSLGLGGFVYEQYF. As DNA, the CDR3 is TGTGCCAGCAGCTTAGGTCTCGGGGGGTTTGTCTACGAGCAGTACTTC.

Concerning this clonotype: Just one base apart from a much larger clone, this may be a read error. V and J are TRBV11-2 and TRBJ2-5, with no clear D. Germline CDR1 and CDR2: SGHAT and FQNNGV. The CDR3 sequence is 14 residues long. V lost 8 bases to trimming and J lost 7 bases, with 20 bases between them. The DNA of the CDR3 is TGTGCCAGCGGCCCTCCTCTGGTGCTTGCGACCCAGTACTTC. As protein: CASGPPLVLATQYF.

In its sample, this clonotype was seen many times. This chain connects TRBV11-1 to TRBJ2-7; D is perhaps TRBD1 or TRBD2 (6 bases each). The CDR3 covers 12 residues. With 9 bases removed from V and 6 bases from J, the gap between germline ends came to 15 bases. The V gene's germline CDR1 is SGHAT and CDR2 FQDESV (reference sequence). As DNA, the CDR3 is TGTGCCAGTGGGGGGCTGCCGGGCGAGCAGTACTTC. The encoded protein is CASGGLPGEQYF.

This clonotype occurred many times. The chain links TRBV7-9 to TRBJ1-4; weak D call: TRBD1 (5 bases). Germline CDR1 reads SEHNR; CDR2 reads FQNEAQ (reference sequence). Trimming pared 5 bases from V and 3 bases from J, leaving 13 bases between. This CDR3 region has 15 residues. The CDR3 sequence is CASSVRDGSNEKLFF. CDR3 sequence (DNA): TGTGCCAGCAGCGTCCGGGACGGATCTAATGAAAAACTGTTTTTT.

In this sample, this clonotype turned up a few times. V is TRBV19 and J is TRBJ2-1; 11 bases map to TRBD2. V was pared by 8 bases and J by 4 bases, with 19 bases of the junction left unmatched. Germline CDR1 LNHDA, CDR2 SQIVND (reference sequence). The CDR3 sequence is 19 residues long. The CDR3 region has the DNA TGTGCCAGTTCGGAGACTAGCGGGGTTTCCCTTGATACTTACAATGAGCAGTTCTTC. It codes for CASSETSGVSLDTYNEQFF.

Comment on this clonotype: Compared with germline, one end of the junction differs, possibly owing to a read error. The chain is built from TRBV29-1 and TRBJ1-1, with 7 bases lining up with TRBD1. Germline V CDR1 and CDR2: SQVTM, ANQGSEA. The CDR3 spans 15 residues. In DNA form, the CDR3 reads TGCAGCGTTGAAGGGGGGGCAGGGGGGCTCACTGAAGCTCTCTTT. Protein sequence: CSVEGGAGGLTEALF.

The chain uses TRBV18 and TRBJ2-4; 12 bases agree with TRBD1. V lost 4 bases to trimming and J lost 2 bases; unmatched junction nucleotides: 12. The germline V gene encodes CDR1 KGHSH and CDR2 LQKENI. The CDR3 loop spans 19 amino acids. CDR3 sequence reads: CASSQTGQGASGTKNIQYF. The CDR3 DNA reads TGTGCCAGCTCACAAACGGGACAGGGGGCATCTGGGACCAAAAACATTCAGTACTTC.

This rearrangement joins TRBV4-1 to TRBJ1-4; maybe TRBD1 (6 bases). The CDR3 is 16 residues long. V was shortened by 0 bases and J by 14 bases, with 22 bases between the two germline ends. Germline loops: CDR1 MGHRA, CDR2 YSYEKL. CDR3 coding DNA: TGCGCCAGCAGCCAAGAGCAAGGCAGGGGCTCTAGTGGTCTGTTTTTT. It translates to CASSQEQGRGSSGLFF.

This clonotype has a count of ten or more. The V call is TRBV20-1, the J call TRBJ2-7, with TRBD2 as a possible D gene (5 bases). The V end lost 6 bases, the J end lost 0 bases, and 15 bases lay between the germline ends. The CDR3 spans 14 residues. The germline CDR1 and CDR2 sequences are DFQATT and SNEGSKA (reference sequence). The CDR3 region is CSALGLSRSYEQYF. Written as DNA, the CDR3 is TGCAGTGCCTTAGGACTCTCGCGCTCCTACGAGCAGTACTTC.

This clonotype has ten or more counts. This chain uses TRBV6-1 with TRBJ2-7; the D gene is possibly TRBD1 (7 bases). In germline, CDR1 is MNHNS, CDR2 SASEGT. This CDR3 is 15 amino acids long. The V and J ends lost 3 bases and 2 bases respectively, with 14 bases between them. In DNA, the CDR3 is TGTGCCAGCAGTGACCTCGACAGGGAGGCCTACGAGCAGTACTTC. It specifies CASSDLDREAYEQYF.

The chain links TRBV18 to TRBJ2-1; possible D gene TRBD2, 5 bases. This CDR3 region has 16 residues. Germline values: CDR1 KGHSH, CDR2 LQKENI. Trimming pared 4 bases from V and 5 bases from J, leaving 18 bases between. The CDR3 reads CASSLTRAGVNNEQFF. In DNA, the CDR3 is TGTGCCAGCTCACTCACTCGAGCCGGGGTGAACAATGAGCAGTTCTTC. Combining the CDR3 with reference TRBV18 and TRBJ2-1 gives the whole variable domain NAGVMQNPRHLVRRRGQEARLRCSPMKGHSHVYWYRQLPEEGLKFMVYLQKENIIDESGMPKERFSAEFPKEGPSILRIQQVVRGDSAAYFCASSLTRAGVNNEQFFGPGTRLTVL.

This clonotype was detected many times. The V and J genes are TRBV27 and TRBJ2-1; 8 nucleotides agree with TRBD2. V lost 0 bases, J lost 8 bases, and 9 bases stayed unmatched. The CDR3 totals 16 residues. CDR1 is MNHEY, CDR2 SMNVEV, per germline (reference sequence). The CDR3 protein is CASSLSSRGGWDEQFF. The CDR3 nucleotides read TGTGCCAGCAGTTTATCAAGTCGGGGGGGCTGGGATGAGCAGTTCTTC.

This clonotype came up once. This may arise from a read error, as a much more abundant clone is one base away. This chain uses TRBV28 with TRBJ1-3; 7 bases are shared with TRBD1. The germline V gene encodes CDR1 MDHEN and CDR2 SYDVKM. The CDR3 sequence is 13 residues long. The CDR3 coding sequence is TGTGCCAGCAGTGATCGACAGGGAAACACCATGTATTTT. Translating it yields CASSDRQGNTMYF.